The TCR beta chain described here comes from a study of blood T cell repertoires in COVID-19. The overall study: Spain, Italy and the United States supplied samples that represented acute and convalescent COVID-19. Sample material is recorded as cDNA or gDNA derived from T cells, B-cell-depleted T cells, or PBMCs.

J lost 7 bases, V lost 4 bases, and 11 bases had no gene match. CDR1 and CDR2 from the germline V gene are MGHRA and YSYEKL. There are 17 residues in the CDR3. This clone was picked up a small number of times. In the study's own analysis: Amplification with reference gene primers provided the estimates of nucleated cell counts. The table came from immunoSEQ multiplex PCR; TCRdb's copy has only in-frame clones and leaves some out. D and trimming come from the DNA, and the V and J calls and clone size come from that table. The sample comprises 30,000 to 35,000 clones, approximately 80% of which are singletons, and roughly 7% rests with the top ten.

The receptor comes from a woman aged 60 to 75 with acute or convalescent COVID-19. This rearrangement joins TRBV4-1 to TRBJ2-1, with TRBD2 identical over 12 bases. The source material was peripheral blood. The CDR3 DNA follows: TGCGCCAGCAGCCCCTCCGGGACTAGCGGGCCCATGAATGAGCAGTTCTTC. This translates into CASSPSGTSGPMNEQFF.